A single sample is the source of the 24 T cell receptor beta chains below, sequenced in a study of blood T cell repertoires in COVID-19. TCRdb keeps only in-frame clones here, not all; method: immunoSEQ multiplex PCR. The data contain about 180,000 clones, approximately 89% of them seen just once; the ten biggest clones take up 2% to 2.5%. The sequencing input was PBMCs or T cells enriched from blood (not recorded which). These receptors were collected from a woman aged 40 to 55 with acute COVID-19.

This chain links TRBV4-1 with TRBJ1-6, with 8 bases matching TRBD1. V lost 0 bases and J lost 7; bases outside the gene matches: 2. This CDR3 has 15 amino acids. Looked up from germline, CDR1 is MGHRA and CDR2 is YSYEKL. The CDR3 DNA reads as TGCGCCAGCAGCCAAGATCAGGGGGCCAATTCACCCCTCCACTTT. Residues: CASSQDQGANSPLHF.

The rearrangement joins TRBV4-2 to TRBJ2-1, with 10 positions matching TRBD2. Germline CDR1 LGHNA, CDR2 YNFKEQ. The CDR3 extends over 15 amino acids. The trim removed 1 base at V and 4 bases at J, leaving 1 base unmatched. The CDR3 bases are TGTGCCAGCAGCCAAGTAGCGGGGGGTTACAATGAGCAGTTCTTC. Residues: CASSQVAGGYNEQFF.

The chain carries TRBV18 and TRBJ2-3, with 7 bases that match TRBD2. The CDR3 runs 16 residues. V shed 2 bases, J shed 5 bases, and the junction held 10 bases outside the gene matches. The germline V gene encodes CDR1 KGHSH and CDR2 LQKENI. The CDR3, as DNA: TGTGCCAGCTCACCAGGGCTAGCGGCCCTGGGAGATACGCAGTATTTT. This codes for CASSPGLAALGDTQYF. The whole variable domain, filled in from reference TRBV18 and TRBJ2-3, reads NAGVMQNPRHLVRRRGQEARLRCSPMKGHSHVYWYRQLPEEGLKFMVYLQKENIIDESGMPKERFSAEFPKEGPSILRIQQVVRGDSAAYFCASSPGLAALGDTQYFGPGTRLTVL.

V and J are TRBV7-2 and TRBJ2-3, with 8 bases aligning to TRBD1. Unmatched junction bases numbered 6, after V lost 4 bases and J lost 6 bases. The germline V gene has CDR1 SGHTA and CDR2 FQGNSA. This CDR3 region has 14 residues. DNA of the CDR3: TGTGCCAGCAGCTCAGCAGGGGGCAAGGATACGCAGTATTTT. This codes for CASSSAGGKDTQYF.

A few counts support this clone. The V call is TRBV2, the J call TRBJ1-3, with TRBD1 identical over 8 bases. The V segment lost 7 bases and the J segment 4 bases; nucleotides outside the gene matches: 9. Germline CDR1 is SNHLY and CDR2 is FYNNEI. The CDR3 has 15 residues. The CDR3 nucleotides are TGTGCCAGCAACGGAGGACAGGGAACAGGAAACACCATATATTTT. Translation gives CASNGGQGTGNTIYF.

This sequence joins TRBV7-9 and TRBJ2-5; the D gene is possibly TRBD2 (6 bases). The V gene's germline CDR1 is SEHNR and CDR2 FQNEAQ (reference sequence). The CDR3 totals 17 residues. Trimming took off 4 bases at V and 1 base at J, with 19 bases between the two ends. Here the CDR3 reads CASSSGTGGFVQETQYF. The CDR3 bases are TGTGCCAGCAGCTCTGGAACCGGGGGATTCGTCCAAGAGACCCAGTACTTC.

This chain connects TRBV2 to TRBJ1-6, with D unresolved. The germline V gene has CDR1 SNHLY and CDR2 FYNNEI. Trimming pared 0 bases from V and 6 bases from J, leaving 12 bases between. CDR3 length equals 16 residues. CDR3 in amino acids: CASSEALGSGNSPLHF. The CDR3 DNA follows: TGTGCCAGCAGTGAAGCTCTAGGGAGCGGTAATTCACCCCTCCACTTT.

This clone was recorded once. The chain uses TRBV9 and TRBJ1-4, with D tentatively TRBD1 (5 bases). This CDR3 is built from 14 residues. The germline V gene has CDR1 SGDLS and CDR2 YYNGEE. The V end lost 4 bases, the J end lost 3 bases, and 10 bases lay between the germline ends. DNA of the CDR3: TGTGCCAGCAGCACCCCGGGGGCTAATGAAAAACTGTTTTTT. Translated: CASSTPGANEKLFF.

The rearrangement links TRBV2 to TRBJ2-3, with no clear D. The V gene's germline CDR1 is SNHLY and CDR2 FYNNEI. CDR3 length equals 16 residues. The V and J ends lost 3 bases and 0 bases respectively, with 13 bases between them. The CDR3 spells CASSDFAAKSTDTQYF. The CDR3 coding sequence is TGTGCCAGCAGTGACTTCGCGGCAAAAAGCACAGATACGCAGTATTTT.

This chain joins TRBV10-1 and TRBJ2-1, with TRBD2 matching over 9 bases. Germline trimming cut 4 bases from V and 4 bases from J; bases unmatched to any gene: 5. CDR1 and CDR2 from the germline V gene are WNHNN and SYGVQD (reference sequence). The CDR3 spans 15 residues. This CDR3 is CASSGRAGGYNEQFF. The CDR3 nucleotides are TGCGCCAGCAGTGGAAGAGCGGGGGGATACAATGAGCAGTTCTTC.

The V call is TRBV18, the J call TRBJ2-7; 7 nucleotides match TRBD2. The CDR3 spans 15 residues. Germline V CDR1 and CDR2: KGHSH, LQKENI. The ends lost 1 base at V and 5 bases at J; junction bases unmatched: 8. The CDR3 loop is CASSPRSQGGDEQYF. The CDR3 DNA is TGTGCCAGCTCACCACGGTCTCAGGGAGGGGACGAGCAGTACTTC.

The V and J genes are TRBV19 and TRBJ2-5; 7 bases fit TRBD1. The germline gives CDR1 LNHDA, CDR2 SQIVND (reference sequence). This CDR3 comprises 15 residues. The trim removed 6 bases at V and 2 bases at J, leaving 9 bases unmatched. The CDR3, as DNA: TGTGCCAGTAGGGCCCGGGGCAGGGGGCAAGAGACCCAGTACTTC. Translated, it gives CASRARGRGQETQYF. The complete variable domain, with remaining parts taken from reference TRBV19 and TRBJ2-5, reads DGGITQSPKYLFRKEGQNVTLSCEQNLNHDAMYWYRQDPGQGLRLIYYSQIVNDFQKGDIAEGYSVSREKKESFPLTVTSAQKNPTAFYLCASRARGRGQETQYFGPGTRLLVL.

V gene TRBV10-3 combines with J gene TRBJ1-2; 8 bases match TRBD1. Germline values: CDR1 ENHRY, CDR2 SYGVKD. The CDR3 consists of 16 residues. V lost 6 bases, J lost 2 bases, and 11 bases stayed unmatched. Here the CDR3 reads CAISGTGGNSNYGYTF. For the CDR3, the DNA is TGTGCCATCAGCGGGACAGGAGGGAACTCCAACTATGGCTACACCTTC.

The gene calls are TRBV4-1 and TRBJ2-1; 13 nucleotides agree with TRBD2. The V and J ends lost 1 base and 8 bases, in that order; junction bases with no gene match: 5. The CDR3 is 16 residues long. Germline CDR1 reads MGHRA; CDR2 reads YSYEKL. Here the CDR3 reads CASSQGTSGSFDEQFF. The CDR3 bases are TGCGCCAGCAGCCAAGGGACTAGCGGGAGTTTCGATGAGCAGTTCTTC.

CDR3 region: CASSLHRGMDTEAFF. CDR3 in DNA: TGTGCCAGCAGCTTACACAGGGGAATGGACACTGAAGCTTTCTTT. The chain uses TRBV7-2 and TRBJ1-1; 7 bases fit TRBD1. Trimming cost V 2 bases and J 3 bases; bases outside gene matches: 6. This CDR3 comprises 15 residues. Looked up from germline, CDR1 is SGHTA and CDR2 is FQGNSA.

For the CDR3, the DNA is TGTGCCAGTAGTATAGTGGGGGCTGATTCACCCCTCCACTTT. It specifies CASSIVGADSPLHF. V and J are TRBV19 and TRBJ1-6; D is possibly TRBD1 (6 bases). This CDR3 comprises 14 residues. With 1 base removed from V and 8 bases from J, the gap between germline ends came to 9 bases. Per germline, CDR1 LNHDA and CDR2 SQIVND (reference sequence).

The genes are TRBV5-1 and TRBJ2-2; tentative D call: TRBD2 (6 bases). Per germline, CDR1 SGHRS and CDR2 YFSETQ. V lost 1 base to trimming and J lost 2 bases, with 18 bases between them. This CDR3 contains 18 residues. The CDR3 loop reads CASSLQTVGEVNTGELFF. The DNA for the CDR3 is TGCGCCAGCAGCTTGCAGACTGTGGGGGAGGTAAACACCGGGGAGCTGTTTTTT.

V and J are TRBV9 and TRBJ1-1; D is ambiguous. The CDR3 runs 15 residues. V was pared by 0 bases and J by 0 bases, with 9 bases between. Germline CDR1 reads SGDLS; CDR2 reads YYNGEE. The DNA for the CDR3 is TGTGCCAGCAGCGTAGGCGACACGGTGAACACTGAAGCTTTCTTT. It encodes CASSVGDTVNTEAFF. Filled out from reference TRBV9 and TRBJ1-1, the complete variable domain reads DSGVTQTPKHLITATGQRVTLRCSPRSGDLSVYWYQQSLDQGLQFLIQYYNGEERAKGNILERFSAQQFPDLHSELNLSSLELGDSALYFCASSVGDTVNTEAFFGQGTRLTVV.

The chain combines TRBV6-5 with TRBJ2-7; D remains ambiguous. The CDR3 has 16 residues. Per the germline V gene, CDR1 is MNHEY and CDR2 is SVGAGI. The V end lost 1 base, the J end lost 5 bases, and 18 bases lay between the germline ends. CDR3: CASSYFSSGSYNEQYF. In nucleotides, the CDR3 is TGTGCCAGCAGTTACTTTTCATCCGGGTCTTACAACGAGCAGTACTTC.

The rearrangement links TRBV7-8 to TRBJ1-6; TRBD1 might be the D (5 bases). Germline values: CDR1 SGHVS, CDR2 FQNEAQ. With 0 bases removed from V and 9 bases from J, the gap between germline ends came to 9 bases. The CDR3 is 14 amino acids. The CDR3 here is CASSLADSPSPLHF. Written as DNA, the CDR3 is TGTGCCAGCAGCTTAGCCGACAGTCCTTCACCCCTCCACTTT.

The chain has TRBV29-1 and TRBJ1-1, with D perhaps matching TRBD1 (6 bases). This CDR3 contains 12 residues. The V gene's germline CDR1 is SQVTM and CDR2 ANQGSEA. The V end was cut by 7 bases, the J end by 3 bases, with 12 bases between. The CDR3 protein is CSAQGEDTEAFF. The CDR3 coding sequence is TGCAGCGCACAGGGTGAAGACACTGAAGCTTTCTTT.

V gene TRBV27 combines with J gene TRBJ1-6, with 10 bases matching TRBD1. Trimming removed 8 bases from V and 7 bases from J; junction bases left unmatched: 2. The germline V gene encodes CDR1 MNHEY and CDR2 SMNVEV (reference sequence). The CDR3 is made up of 13 amino acids. The CDR3 DNA reads as TGTGCCAGCCGGGGACAGGGGAATTCACCCCTCCACTTT. Translation gives CASRGQGNSPLHF.

The genes are TRBV7-9 and TRBJ2-3, with a possible D match to TRBD1 (7 bases). V lost 7 bases to trimming and J lost 3 bases, with 17 bases between them. The CDR3 is 15 residues long. Germline V lookup: CDR1 SEHNR, CDR2 FQNEAQ (reference sequence). This chain's CDR3 is CASIGGGERTDTQYF. CDR3 sequence (DNA): TGTGCCAGCATCGGAGGGGGCGAAAGAACAGATACGCAGTATTTT.

V gene TRBV7-2 combines with J gene TRBJ2-1; D unclear. V was clipped by 1 base and J by 5 bases, with 6 bases between them. Germline V gives CDR1 SGHTA, CDR2 FQGNSA. The CDR3 length is 13 residues. The DNA of the CDR3 is TGTGCCAGCAGCTTAGTTCAAAACAATGAGCAGTTCTTC. Translated: CASSLVQNNEQFF.